This TCR beta chain emerged from a study of blood T cell repertoires in COVID-19 (dated by TCRdb to 2019 to 2021). Regarding the complete study: Collaborator samples came from the United States, Italy and Spain and covered acute and convalescent phases of COVID-19. Subjects who had been exposed to COVID-19, were actively infected with it, or had recovered from it provided the deeply sampled blood TCRbeta repertoires that made up the dataset. A freely available public database, intended as a resource for researchers studying the immune response to SARS-CoV-2, is where the repertoires were released. Where HLA class I and class II types were available, the types were taken from metadata supplied by the sample provider, not from assay-based typing. The samples were drawn from two sources: the first 160 participants of the ongoing ImmuneRACE study, and 1,000 to 1,500 subjects contributed by 6 global collaborators. The material from the prospective study consisted of cDNA or gDNA derived from T cells, B-cell-depleted T cells, or PBMCs. Nearly every sample came with metadata listing a de-identified subject ID, COVID-19 status, age in years and sex. The research as a whole found: How much clinical and demographic metadata was included differed by source and by participant, and the metadata was provided uncurated.

Whole blood was collected in K2EDTA tubes by collaborating institutions according to the institutions' own protocols. For TCRbeta analysis, collaborator samples were shipped as frozen whole blood, as isolated PBMCs, or as DNA extracted from either sample type. The CDR3 has 17 amino acids, counting the end cysteine and phenylalanine. The sequence is cut down to CDR3 DNA, 51 bases in frame from base 1. From the germline V gene, CDR1 is MDHEN and CDR2 is SYDVKM. V and J lose 5 bases and 0 bases, and a span of 17 bases separates them. TCRbeta CDR3 regions were amplified from genomic DNA by means of the immunoSEQ Assay, a bias-controlled multiplex PCR. In the source study's methods: The number of nucleated cells in each sample was estimated by amplification of reference gene primers within the assay. To quantify the absolute abundance of each unique TCRbeta CDR3 rearrangement, sequence reads were collapsed and filtered. For each sample, productive Simpson clonality was calculated by taking the square root of Simpson's diversity index across productive rearrangements. TCRdb stores this immuneACCESS table with in-frame sequences only. Part of the clones is absent; in the studies checked, under half of the shortfall reflects unresolved V genes, and no reason is known for the rest. V and J calls and clone size are as listed in that table; D and trimming were resolved from the DNA. The sample table lists around 65,000 clones, roughly 80% of them with a count of one. The top ten constitute approximately 6.4% of the sample.

This clone was counted between two and nine times. Its cognate antigen has yet to be identified. Qualities for individual bases were not recorded, and no much larger clone is one base off. The rearrangement combines TRBV28 with TRBJ1-3; 6 matching bases give a weak D call of TRBD1. The sequenced sample consisted of peripheral blood. The receptor comes from a woman aged 50 to 60 with active or convalescent COVID-19. The nucleotide sequence reads TGTGCCAGCAGTCCCCTTGCAGGGGCCCCCTCTGGAAACACCATATATTTT. Translated, it reads CASSPLAGAPSGNTIYF.